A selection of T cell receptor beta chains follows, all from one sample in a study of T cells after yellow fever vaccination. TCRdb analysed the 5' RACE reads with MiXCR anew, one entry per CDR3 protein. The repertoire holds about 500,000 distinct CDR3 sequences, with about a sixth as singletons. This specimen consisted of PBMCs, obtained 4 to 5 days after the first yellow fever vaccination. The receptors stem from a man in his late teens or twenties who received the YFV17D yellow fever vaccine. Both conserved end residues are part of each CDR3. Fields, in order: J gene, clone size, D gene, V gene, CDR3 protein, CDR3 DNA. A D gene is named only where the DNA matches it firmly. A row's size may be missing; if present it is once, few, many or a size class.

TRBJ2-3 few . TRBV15 CATSRDLPGLADTQYF TGTGCCACCAGCAGAGATCTCCCAGGGCTTGCAGATACGCAGTATTTT
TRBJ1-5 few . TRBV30 CAWRGSDYQPQHF TGTGCCTGGAGAGGCAGCGACTATCAGCCCCAGCATTTT
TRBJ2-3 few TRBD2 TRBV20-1 CSALGLAMDTQYF TGCAGTGCTTTAGGACTAGCCATGGATACGCAGTATTTT
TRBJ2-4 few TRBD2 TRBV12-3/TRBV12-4 CASSSSGGPTVFIQYF TGTGCCAGCAGTTCTAGCGGGGGGCCCACCGTTTTCATTCAGTACTTC
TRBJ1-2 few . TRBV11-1 CASSLEEGGGYTF TGTGCCAGCAGCTTAGAGGAGGGCGGTGGCTACACCTTC
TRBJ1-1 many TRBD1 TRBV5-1 CASSLPGQGADTEAFF TGCGCCAGCAGCTTGCCGGGACAGGGGGCTGACACTGAAGCTTTCTTT
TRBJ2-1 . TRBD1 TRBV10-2 CASSETRGTYNEQFF TGCGCCAGCAGTGAGACCAGGGGGACCTACAATGAGCAGTTCTTC
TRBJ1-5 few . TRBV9 CASSRSGAQPQHF TGTGCCAGCAGTAGGTCTGGGGCTCAGCCCCAGCATTTT
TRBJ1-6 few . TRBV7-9 CASRFEGLGSPLHF TGTGCCAGCAGATTTGAGGGATTAGGTTCACCCCTCCACTTT
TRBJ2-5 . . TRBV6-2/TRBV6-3 CASSYLAGNPETQYF TGTGCCAGCAGTTATTTGGCGGGCAACCCGGAGACCCAGTACTTC
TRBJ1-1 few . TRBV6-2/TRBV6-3 CASSYSRGWNTEAFF TGTGCCAGCAGTTACTCCCGGGGATGGAACACTGAAGCTTTCTTT
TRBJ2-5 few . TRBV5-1 CASSLVGTRQETQYF TGCGCCAGCAGCTTGGTGGGAACCAGACAAGAGACCCAGTACTTC
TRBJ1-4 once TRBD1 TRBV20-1 CSALTGLNEKLFF TGCAGTGCTTTGACAGGGCTAAATGAAAAACTGTTTTTT
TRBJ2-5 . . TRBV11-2 CASSHGVTTVGTQYF TGTGCCAGCAGCCACGGAGTGACGACCGTAGGGACCCAGTACTTC
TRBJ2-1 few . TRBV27 CASSLEGDYNEQFF TGTGCCAGCAGTTTAGAGGGAGATTACAATGAGCAGTTCTTC
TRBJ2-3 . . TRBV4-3 CASSQDVAYPTDTQYF TGCGCCAGCAGCCAAGACGTGGCCTACCCCACAGATACGCAGTATTTT
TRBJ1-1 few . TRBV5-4 CASSLGQGKMNTEAFF TGTGCCAGCAGCTTGGGGCAGGGGAAGATGAACACTGAAGCTTTCTTT
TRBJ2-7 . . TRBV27 CASTMTGTSEQYF TGTGCCAGCACAATGACGGGGACCTCCGAGCAGTACTTC
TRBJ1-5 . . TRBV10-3 CAISESHQPQHF TGTGCCATCAGTGAGTCTCATCAGCCCCAGCATTTT
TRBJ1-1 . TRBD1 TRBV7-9 CASSPGQGWTEAFF TGTGCCAGCAGCCCCGGACAGGGATGGACTGAAGCTTTCTTT
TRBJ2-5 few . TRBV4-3 CASSQTWSLSQETQYF TGCGCCAGCAGCCAAACCTGGTCCCTTAGCCAAGAGACCCAGTACTTC
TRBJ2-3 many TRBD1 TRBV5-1 CASRSPGGEGTDTQYF TGCGCCAGCAGATCACCAGGGGGCGAAGGCACAGATACGCAGTATTTT
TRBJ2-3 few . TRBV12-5 CASGLAGGGTQYF TGTGCTAGTGGTTTGGCGGGTGGTGGCACGCAGTATTTT
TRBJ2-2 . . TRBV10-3 CAISGSRDTPGELFF TGTGCCATCAGTGGCAGCCGGGATACTCCCGGGGAGCTGTTTTTT
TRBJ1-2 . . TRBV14 CASSQIGENLYGYTF TGTGCCAGCAGCCAGATCGGGGAAAACCTCTATGGCTACACCTTC
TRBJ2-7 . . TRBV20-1 CSARPDNSYEQYF TGCAGTGCTAGGCCGGACAACTCCTACGAGCAGTACTTC
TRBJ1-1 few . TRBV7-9 CASRPGRDKLNTEAFF TGTGCCAGCAGACCGGGCAGGGACAAGTTGAACACTGAAGCTTTCTTT
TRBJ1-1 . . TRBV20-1 CSAAWEGNTEAFF TGCAGTGCCGCATGGGAAGGGAACACTGAAGCTTTCTTT
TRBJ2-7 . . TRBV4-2 CASSVWTRVGEQYF TGTGCCAGCAGCGTATGGACGAGGGTCGGCGAGCAGTACTTC
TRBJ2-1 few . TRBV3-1 CASSQLDSPYNEQFF TGTGCCAGCAGCCAACTGGACAGTCCCTACAATGAGCAGTTCTTC
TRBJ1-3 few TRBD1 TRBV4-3 CASSRTGALSGNTIYF TGCGCCAGCAGCCGGACAGGGGCACTGTCTGGAAACACCATATATTTT
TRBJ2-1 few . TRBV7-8 CASSITGDNEQFF TGTGCCAGCAGCATAACGGGGGATAATGAGCAGTTCTTC
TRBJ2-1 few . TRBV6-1 CASMSFGGPGNEQFF TGTGCCAGCATGAGTTTTGGGGGGCCTGGGAATGAGCAGTTCTTC
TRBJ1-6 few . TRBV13 CASSLLRGNSPLHF TGTGCCAGCAGCTTACTCCGGGGAAATTCACCCCTCCACTTT
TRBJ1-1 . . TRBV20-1 CSARDGLGGNTEAFF TGCAGTGCTAGAGATGGGTTAGGGGGGAACACTGAAGCTTTCTTT
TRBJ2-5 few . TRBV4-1 CASSLGYFGETQYF TGCGCCAGCAGCCTGGGCTATTTTGGGGAGACCCAGTACTTC
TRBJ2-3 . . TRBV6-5 CASSFGAGRGTDTQYF TGTGCCAGCAGTTTTGGGGCGGGTCGAGGCACAGATACGCAGTATTTT